This T cell receptor (beta chain) was found in a study of blood T cell repertoires in COVID-19. CDR1 is SGDLS, CDR2 YYNGEE, per germline. The CDR3 spans 16 residues. Trimming stripped 3 bases from V and 3 bases from J, with 19 bases between. Sequencing used immunoSEQ multiplex PCR; TCRdb keeps in-frame clones, though not all of them. The data hold approximately 50,000 clones, with around 92% observed a single time. The chain employs TRBV9 and TRBJ2-7; maybe TRBD1 (6 bases). The clonotype originates from a man in his fifties or sixties with active COVID-19. The sample comprised peripheral blood. CDR3 protein: CASSAEDAGAHYEQYF. CDR3 DNA: TGTGCCAGCAGCGCCGAGGATGCAGGGGCCCACTACGAGCAGTACTTC.